The 27 T cell receptor beta chains given below trace back to one sample, sequenced in a study of blood T cells in healthy people across ages. The authors ran a second PCR of roughly 6 to 12 cycles using a sample-barcoded 5' primer and a J-beta primer mix. TCRdb used MiXCR to reprocess the 5' RACE reads, holding one entry per CDR3 protein. The data contain some 1.1 million distinct CDR3 sequences, around two fifths of them singletons. Sequenced sample: blood. The receptors come from a man aged 18-30 years in good health.

The chain uses TRBV9 and TRBJ1-4; TRBD1 agrees at 9 bases. The CDR3 contains 15 residues. Trimming at V came to 3 bases and at J to 7 bases, leaving 7 bases not matched to a gene. CDR1 is SGDLS and CDR2 is YYNGEE in the germline V gene. The CDR3 nucleotides read TGTGCCAGCAGCGCACAGGGGGCTGTAAGTGAAAAACTGTTTTTT. Translating it yields CASSAQGAVSEKLFF.

This chain links TRBV11-3 with TRBJ2-1; D call uncertain. The CDR3 is 12 residues long. In germline, CDR1 is SGHNT, CDR2 YENEEA. V was pared by 0 bases and J by 10 bases, with 7 bases between. Written as DNA, the CDR3 is TGTGCCAGCAGCTTAGATGGGCGGGAGCAGTTCTTC. Its translation is CASSLDGREQFF.

The sample holds many counts of this clonotype. This chain links TRBV20-1 with TRBJ2-3; TRBD1 agrees at 8 bases. With V trimmed by 4 bases and J by 0 bases, 6 bases remained unmatched. The CDR3 sequence is 15 residues long. Germline values: CDR1 DFQATT, CDR2 SNEGSKA (reference sequence). Here the CDR3 DNA reads TGCAGTGCTACCGGGACAGGAACTAGCACAGATACGCAGTATTTT. Its protein is CSATGTGTSTDTQYF.

This clonotype was detected a few times. The V and J genes are TRBV27 and TRBJ1-2; D not resolved. This CDR3 has 17 residues. The germline V gene encodes CDR1 MNHEY and CDR2 SMNVEV (reference sequence). The V and J ends lost 4 bases and 0 bases respectively, with 18 bases between them. CDR3 DNA sequence: TGTGCCAGCAGTTCCCGGGTAGGACCACTAACTAACTATGGCTACACCTTC. Encoded protein: CASSSRVGPLTNYGYTF.

The J gene is TRBJ2-3, the V gene TRBV13, with 8 positions matching TRBD2. With 7 bases clipped from V and 6 bases from J, the junction kept 9 bases outside the gene matches. This CDR3 region has 14 residues. Germline V gives CDR1 PRHDT, CDR2 FYEKMQ (reference sequence). The chain's CDR3 is CASTMEIAGDTQYF. DNA of the CDR3: TGTGCCAGCACCATGGAAATAGCGGGGGATACGCAGTATTTT. Filled out from reference TRBV13 and TRBJ2-3, the complete variable domain reads AAGVIQSPRHLIKEKRETATLKCYPIPRHDTVYWYQQGPGQDPQFLISFYEKMQSDKGSIPDRFSAQQFSDYHSELNMSSLELGDSALYFCASTMEIAGDTQYFGPGTRLTVL.

This clonotype was detected a few times. This chain connects TRBV4-3 to TRBJ1-1; D gene unclear. This CDR3 has 15 amino acids. Trimming left V 3 bases short and J 2 bases short, with 13 bases between. Germline CDR1 LGHNA, CDR2 YSLEER. The CDR3 region is CASSHVNRGNTEAFF. The CDR3 DNA follows: TGCGCCAGCAGCCATGTAAATCGGGGTAACACTGAAGCTTTCTTT.

The genes are TRBV9 and TRBJ2-2; 7 bases fit TRBD1. Unmatched junction bases numbered 10, after V lost 4 bases and J lost 4 bases. Germline values: CDR1 SGDLS, CDR2 YYNGEE. There are 16 residues in the CDR3. The CDR3, as DNA: TGTGCCAGCAGCTCCCGGGACAGACTTATCACCGGGGAGCTGTTTTTT. Its protein is CASSSRDRLITGELFF.

The J gene is TRBJ1-2, the V gene TRBV29-1; D is undetermined. Germline lookup yields CDR1 SQVTM and CDR2 ANQGSEA. CDR3 size: 15 residues. V lost 0 bases to trimming and J lost 4 bases, with 15 bases between them. CDR3: CSVEDQREVGYGYTF. The CDR3, as DNA: TGCAGCGTTGAAGATCAACGAGAGGTGGGCTATGGCTACACCTTC.

This clonotype occurred a few times. V and J are TRBV4-1 and TRBJ2-4, with D uncertain. V shed 4 bases and J shed 11 bases, with 15 bases lying between them. The CDR3 sequence is 13 residues long. The germline gives CDR1 MGHRA, CDR2 YSYEKL. The CDR3 protein is CASSPPVLGVQYF. DNA for the CDR3: TGCGCCAGCAGCCCTCCGGTCTTAGGCGTTCAGTACTTC.

This clonotype has ten or more counts. This sequence joins TRBV29-1 and TRBJ1-1; D might be TRBD1 (6 bases). The V end was cut by 6 bases, the J end by 1 base, with 9 bases between. CDR1 SQVTM and CDR2 ANQGSEA come from the germline V gene. CDR3 length equals 12 residues. Here the CDR3 DNA reads TGCAGCGTCCGGACAGAGAACACTGAAGCTTTCTTT. Translation: CSVRTENTEAFF.

This clonotype occurred once. The V and J genes are TRBV20-1 and TRBJ2-1, with 7 bases aligning to TRBD1. With the DNA end fitting TRBJ2-7 better, the J assignment may be wrong. The CDR3 is 18 amino acids. Germline CDR1 and CDR2: DFQATT and SNEGSKA (reference sequence). CDR3 residues: CSAKGAGAGVRSYNEQYF. The CDR3 region has the DNA TGCAGTGCTAAGGGGGCAGGGGCCGGGGTTAGATCCTACAATGAGCAGTACTTC.

Many counts were recorded for this clonotype. The CDR3 region has the DNA TGTGCCAGCAGCCTACTCAGGGATACCTCTGGAAACACCATATATTTT. Translated: CASSLLRDTSGNTIYF. J is TRBJ1-3 and V is TRBV7-9; TRBD1 is a possible D gene (5 bases). The CDR3 runs 16 residues. Trimming left V 5 bases short and J 0 bases short, with 14 bases between. The germline CDR1 and CDR2 sequences are SEHNR and FQNEAQ (reference sequence).

This clonotype was observed many times. The rearrangement uses TRBV12-3 or TRBV12-4 and TRBJ2-3, with TRBD2 identical over 7 bases. The CDR3 totals 13 residues. V lost 3 bases to trimming and J lost 5 bases; unmatched junction nucleotides: 2. CDR3 sequence (DNA): TGTGCCAGCAGTTTGAAGCGGGGAGATACGCAGTATTTT. Amino acids: CASSLKRGDTQYF.

The V and J genes are TRBV5-1 and TRBJ2-5, with 9 bases lining up with TRBD2. The junction had 8 bases not matched to a gene; V was cut back by 0 bases and J by 5 bases. There are 16 residues in the CDR3. Germline values: CDR1 SGHRS, CDR2 YFSETQ. The DNA of the CDR3 is TGCGCCAGCAGCTTGGAGGATCTAGCGGGGCAGGAGACCCAGTACTTC. Encoded protein: CASSLEDLAGQETQYF.

This clonotype was seen only a few times. The chain has TRBV5-1 and TRBJ1-1; no reliable D call. The CDR3 covers 16 residues. The ends were cut back, 2 bases at V and 7 bases at J, with 21 bases in the middle. The germline V gene encodes CDR1 SGHRS and CDR2 YFSETQ. CDR3 amino acids: CASSLSVGRSPSEAFF. The CDR3 coding sequence is TGCGCCAGCAGCTTAAGTGTAGGACGGTCCCCGAGTGAAGCTTTCTTT.

The chain carries TRBV27 and TRBJ2-1; 9 positions agree with TRBD2. The CDR3 sequence is 16 residues long. The trim removed 5 bases at V and 1 base at J, leaving 6 bases unmatched. Per germline, CDR1 MNHEY and CDR2 SMNVEV (reference sequence). The CDR3 sequence is CASSVSGGLSYNEQFF. In DNA form, the CDR3 reads TGTGCCAGCAGTGTTAGCGGGGGTCTTTCCTACAATGAGCAGTTCTTC.

Concerning this clonotype itself: At one end the junction does not follow the germline gene, possibly because of a read error. The genes are TRBV25-1 and TRBJ2-3; the match to TRBD1 covers 7 bases. CDR3 size: 14 residues. Per germline, CDR1 MGHDK and CDR2 SYGVNS. DNA of the CDR3: TGTGCCAGCAGTAATTCGACAGGGTCAGATATGCAGTATTTT. This codes for CASSNSTGSDMQYF.

V usage is TRBV7-2 and J usage is TRBJ1-2, with D unclear. Trimming took off 0 bases at V and 6 bases at J, with 5 bases between the two ends. Per the germline V gene, CDR1 is SGHTA and CDR2 is FQGNSA. The CDR3 runs 12 residues. The DNA for the CDR3 is TGTGCCAGCAGCTTAGCAGTGGATGGCTACACCTTC. This translates into CASSLAVDGYTF.

This clonotype was counted a single time. The V and J genes are TRBV6-5 and TRBJ2-5; 7 bases align to TRBD1. Germline CDR1 reads MNHEY; CDR2 reads SVGAGI. V shed 6 bases, J shed 11 bases, and the junction held 21 bases outside the gene matches. CDR3 length: 16 residues. The CDR3 here is CASSRPGAGGRNEQYF. CDR3 DNA sequence: TGTGCCAGCAGCCGGCCTGGGGCAGGGGGACGCAATGAGCAGTACTTC.

The rearrangement uses TRBV27 and TRBJ1-5; D gene unclear. From germline, CDR1 is MNHEY and CDR2 SMNVEV (reference sequence). The CDR3 is 13 residues long. The V end lost 2 bases, the J end lost 6 bases, and 8 bases lay between the germline ends. CDR3: CASSLHYGQPQHF. The CDR3, as DNA: TGTGCCAGCAGTTTACATTACGGTCAGCCCCAGCATTTT.

The chain has TRBV27 and TRBJ1-1; a possible D gene is TRBD1 (5 bases). The CDR3 spans 14 residues. Trimming removed 7 bases at V and 0 bases at J, with 12 bases between. CDR1 and CDR2 from the germline V gene are MNHEY and SMNVEV (reference sequence). The CDR3 region is CASTVGGMNTEAFF. The CDR3 region has the DNA TGTGCCAGCACCGTCGGGGGTATGAACACTGAAGCTTTCTTT.

The chain combines TRBV29-1 with TRBJ2-5, with a tentative D call TRBD2 (5 bases). Germline V CDR1 and CDR2: SQVTM, ANQGSEA. V was clipped by 7 bases and J by 11 bases, with 23 bases between them. CDR3 length: 13 amino acids. This chain's CDR3 is CSGGPILVNEQYF. The DNA of the CDR3 is TGCAGCGGCGGGCCTATACTCGTTAATGAGCAGTACTTC.

The V gene is TRBV19, the J gene TRBJ1-2; tentative D call: TRBD1 (5 bases). CDR3 length: 14 residues. Germline CDR1 is LNHDA and CDR2 is SQIVND (reference sequence). Deletions cut 3 bases from V and 3 bases from J, with 11 bases between. The CDR3 region has the DNA TGTGCCAGTAGTATCGACAGTAATTACTATGGCTACACCTTC. As protein: CASSIDSNYYGYTF.

This clonotype turned up a few times. The chain combines TRBV20-1 with TRBJ2-3; D gene ambiguous. Trimming removed 6 bases at V and 4 bases at J, with 17 bases between. The CDR3 runs to 14 residues. Germline V lookup: CDR1 DFQATT, CDR2 SNEGSKA (reference sequence). The CDR3 loop is CSATNPKGSDTQYF. For the CDR3, the DNA is TGCAGTGCCACCAATCCCAAAGGATCAGATACGCAGTATTTT.

This rearrangement joins TRBV6-5 to TRBJ2-7, with 8 bases lining up with TRBD1. The CDR3 is made up of 16 amino acids. The junction had 16 bases not matched to a gene; V was cut back by 6 bases and J by 6 bases. Germline assignment: CDR1 MNHEY and CDR2 SVGAGI. The CDR3 DNA reads TGTGCCAGCAGCCTAACACCTAAGGACAGGGTGCCCGAGCAGTACTTC. This translates into CASSLTPKDRVPEQYF.

This clonotype occurred a few times. The chain carries TRBV2 and TRBJ2-7; 9 bases are shared with TRBD2. CDR1 is SNHLY, CDR2 FYNNEI, per germline. Trimming removed 5 bases from V and 7 bases from J; junction bases left unmatched: 12. The CDR3 is 15 residues long. In DNA form, the CDR3 reads TGTGCCAGCAGTTCGTCTAGCGGGGTCTACAATGAGCAGTACTTC. It is translated as CASSSSSGVYNEQYF.

This clonotype was seen ten or more times. V usage is TRBV29-1 and J usage is TRBJ1-2; the D is unclear. The CDR3 has 13 residues. Germline-derived CDR1 and CDR2 are SQVTM and ANQGSEA. With 2 bases removed from V and 0 bases from J, the gap between germline ends came to 7 bases. DNA of the CDR3: TGCAGCGTTGAACAGGTAGCTAACTATGGCTACACCTTC. Residues: CSVEQVANYGYTF. The full variable domain, rest sourced from reference TRBV29-1 and TRBJ1-2, is SAVISQKPSRDICQRGTSLTIQCQVDSQVTMMFWYRQQPGQSLTLIATANQGSEATYESGFVIDKFPISRPNLTFSTLTVSNMSPEDSSIYLCSVEQVANYGYTFGSGTRLTVV.